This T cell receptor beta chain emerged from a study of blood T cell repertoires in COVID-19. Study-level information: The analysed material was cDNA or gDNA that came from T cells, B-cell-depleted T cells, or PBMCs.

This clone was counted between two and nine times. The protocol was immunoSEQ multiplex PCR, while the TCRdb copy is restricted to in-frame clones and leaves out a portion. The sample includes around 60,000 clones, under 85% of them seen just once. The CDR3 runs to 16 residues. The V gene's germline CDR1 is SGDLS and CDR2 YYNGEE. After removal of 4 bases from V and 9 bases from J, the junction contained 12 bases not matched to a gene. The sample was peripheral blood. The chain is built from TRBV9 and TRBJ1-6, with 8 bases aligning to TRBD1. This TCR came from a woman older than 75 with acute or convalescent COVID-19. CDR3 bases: TGTGCCAGCAGCCTAGACCGGGACAGGTTTGTTTCACCCCTCCACTTT. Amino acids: CASSLDRDRFVSPLHF.